Only one count was recorded for the clone carrying this TCR beta chain. This sample stems from a study of blood T cell repertoires in COVID-19. The protocol was immunoSEQ multiplex PCR, while the TCRdb copy is restricted to in-frame clones and leaves out a portion. The sample consists of some 190,000 clones, more than 75% of them appearing once. Looked up from germline, CDR1 is SGHTA and CDR2 is FQGNSA. V lost 5 bases, J lost 5 bases, and 13 bases lay in between. The CDR3 runs to 13 residues. V is TRBV7-2 and J is TRBJ2-7; no clear D gene. The clonotype was recovered from a woman older than 75 with acute or convalescent COVID-19. Sequenced sample: peripheral blood. The chain's CDR3 is CASSKKIGDEQYF. The CDR3 nucleotides are TGTGCCAGCAGCAAAAAGATCGGAGACGAGCAGTACTTC.